The clone carrying this T cell receptor beta chain was counted once. Its antigen is not known. There were likely unrecorded immune exposures, though donors were nominally healthy when sampled. The germline CDR1 and CDR2 sequences are ENHRY and SYGVKD. V was trimmed by 6 bases and J by 0 bases, leaving 14 bases between them. The CDR3 totals 15 residues. This entry comes from a study of cytomegalovirus exposure and HLA in healthy donors. Whole-study results and caveats: The authors confirmed in vitro that three CMV-associated chains were specific for CMV antigens. In an earlier analysis, in some 540 donors, most V segments appeared productive either ~87% or ~30% of the time.

The PCR employed 60 Vbeta primers together with 13 Jbeta primers. Sequenced by immunoSEQ multiplex PCR; TCRdb stores in-frame clones only, minus some. The profile covers 150,000 or so clones, with roughly 72% appearing a single time and roughly 2% taken by the ten largest. This clonotype was sampled from a man aged 30-40 years in good health and CMV-seronegative. Sequencing was carried out using PBMCs. This chain joins TRBV10-3 and TRBJ1-1, with D maybe TRBD1 (5 bases). DNA of the CDR3: TGTGCCATCAGGGCAGGGCCGCCGATGAACACTGAAGCTTTCTTT. Translation gives CAIRAGPPMNTEAFF.